This TCR beta chain was retrieved from a study of glioma-infiltrating T cells after dendritic cell vaccination. Trimming took 5 bases from V and 5 from J; bases not matched to a gene: 5. The V gene's germline CDR1 is SGHNT and CDR2 YYREEE (reference sequence). The CDR3 sequence is 13 residues long. TCRdb keeps only in-frame clones here, not all; method: immunoSEQ multiplex PCR. This table has fewer than 100,000 clones, 80% to 90% appearing once. This receptor was identified in a human donor with glioblastoma. The rearrangement joins TRBV5-4 to TRBJ1-2, with 8 bases identical to TRBD1. The sample consisted of blood, taken before dendritic cell vaccination. DNA for the CDR3: TGTGCCAGCAGTATGGACAGGGTTTATGGCTACACCTTC. Its protein product is CASSMDRVYGYTF. Using reference TRBV5-4 and TRBJ1-2 for the parts outside the CDR3, the full variable domain is ETGVTQSPTHLIKTRGQQVTLRCSSQSGHNTVSWYQQALGQGPQFIFQYYREEENGRGNFPPRFSGLQFPNYSSELNVNALELDDSALYLCASSMDRVYGYTFGSGTRLTVV.